Following are 23 T cell receptor beta chains from one sample sequenced in a study of radiotherapy plus CTLA-4 blockade in lung cancer. TCRdb's table, derived via immunoSEQ multiplex PCR, lists solely in-frame clones and lacks some. Counted here are some 110,000 clones, approximately 84% occurring once; the ten biggest clones make up 5.2%. The sample in question was peripheral blood, obtained from a patient treated with radiotherapy plus ipilimumab. The receptors were gathered from a human donor with non-small cell lung cancer who had a partial response to radiotherapy plus ipilimumab.

This clone was observed a few times. This chain joins TRBV5-1 and TRBJ1-3; perhaps TRBD1 as D (5 bases). The V gene's germline CDR1 is SGHRS and CDR2 YFSETQ. With 0 bases removed from V and 8 bases from J, the gap between germline ends came to 15 bases. The CDR3 runs 15 residues. CDR3: CASSLEGQAWDTIYF. CDR3 DNA sequence: TGCGCCAGCAGCTTGGAGGGGCAGGCTTGGGACACCATATATTTT.

This chain joins TRBV10-3 and TRBJ2-5, with 7 bases identical to TRBD2. The CDR3 contains 15 residues. Germline V gives CDR1 ENHRY, CDR2 SYGVKD. V shed 4 bases, J shed 5 bases, and the junction held 10 bases outside the gene matches. The CDR3 coding sequence is TGTGCCATCAGTGCAATTTTGGGGGGAGGGGAGACCCAGTACTTC. Its translation is CAISAILGGGETQYF.

This clone turned up a few times. The V gene is TRBV6-1, the J gene TRBJ2-1; 9 bases match TRBD2. Germline V gene lookup returns CDR1 MNHNS and CDR2 SASEGT. The V and J ends lost 4 bases and 9 bases, in that order; junction bases with no gene match: 4. The length of the CDR3 is 13 residues. The CDR3 DNA sequence: TGTGCCAGCAGTGGATTAGCGGGAGTTGAGCAGTTCTTC. Translation: CASSGLAGVEQFF.

This clone is a singleton in its sample. The same CDR3 arises from other DNA sequences in this sample as well. J is TRBJ1-1 and V is TRBV19, with 11 bases fitting TRBD1. The CDR3 contains 16 residues. Germline CDR1 and CDR2: LNHDA and SQIVND (reference sequence). V was clipped by 10 bases and J by 1 base; unmatched bases: 11. The DNA for the CDR3 is TGTGCCATTCACTGGGGGACAGGGGGTCGGAACACTGAAGCTTTCTTT. It yields the protein CAIHWGTGGRNTEAFF. Full variable domain (outside the CDR3, taken from reference TRBV19 and TRBJ1-1): DGGITQSPKYLFRKEGQNVTLSCEQNLNHDAMYWYRQDPGQGLRLIYYSQIVNDFQKGDIAEGYSVSREKKESFPLTVTSAQKNPTAFYLCAIHWGTGGRNTEAFFGQGTRLTVV.

The genes are TRBV29-1 and TRBJ2-1, with 7 bases identical to TRBD2. CDR1 SQVTM and CDR2 ANQGSEA come from the germline V gene. Unmatched junction bases numbered 10, after V lost 6 bases and J lost 2 bases. The CDR3 spans 15 residues. CDR3 region: CSVRPSGVTYNEQFF. CDR3 in DNA: TGCAGCGTACGGCCCAGCGGGGTAACCTACAATGAGCAGTTCTTC.

Concerning this clone itself: One end of the junction varies from germline; a read error may be responsible. V is TRBV5-1 and J is TRBJ1-2; TRBD1 matches 7 bases. The CDR3 is 16 residues long. Germline loops: CDR1 SGHRS, CDR2 YFSETQ. DNA for the CDR3: TGTGCCAGCAGCTACCCCGGGACAGCCATTAACTATGGCTACACCTTC. Its translation is CASSYPGTAINYGYTF.

The J gene is TRBJ2-3, the V gene TRBV4-1; 14 bases line up with TRBD2. This CDR3 contains 17 residues. CDR1 and CDR2 (germline): MGHRA, YSYEKL. Unmatched junction bases numbered 4, after V lost 2 bases and J lost 3 bases. DNA for the CDR3: TGCGCCAGCAGCCAAAGACTAGCGGGAGGGCCGACAGATACGCAGTATTTT. Translating gives CASSQRLAGGPTDTQYF.

V is TRBV5-4 and J is TRBJ2-7, with 8 bases that match TRBD2. The CDR3 totals 14 residues. Germline V gene data show CDR1 as SGHNT and CDR2 as YYREEE (reference sequence). The V and J ends lost 2 bases and 6 bases, in that order; junction bases with no gene match: 7. The DNA of the CDR3 is TGTGCCAGCAGCTTAAGCGGGAGTCTTCTCGAGCAGTACTTC. Its translation: CASSLSGSLLEQYF.

The V call is TRBV19, the J call TRBJ1-2; 8 bases match TRBD1. The CDR3 is 14 residues long. Germline CDR1 and CDR2: LNHDA and SQIVND (reference sequence). After removal of 8 bases from V and 8 bases from J, the junction contained 13 bases not matched to a gene. The CDR3 bases are TGTGCCAGTGGCTACCCAGGGGGCGCGGACGGCTACACCTTC. Translated, it gives CASGYPGGADGYTF.

The gene calls are TRBV4-1 and TRBJ1-3, with TRBD1 identical over 12 bases. The CDR3 is 16 amino acids. The junction had 1 base not matched to a gene; V was cut back by 4 bases and J by 0 bases. Germline-derived CDR1 and CDR2 are MGHRA and YSYEKL. The CDR3 reads CASSLGQGASGNTIYF. The CDR3 bases are TGCGCCAGCAGCCTGGGACAGGGGGCCTCTGGAAACACCATATATTTT.

The chain links TRBV5-4 to TRBJ2-5; perhaps TRBD1 as D (6 bases). V lost 2 bases and J lost 6, with 14 bases in between. The CDR3 loop spans 14 amino acids. Germline V gene sequence: CDR1 SGHNT, CDR2 YYREEE (reference sequence). CDR3 nucleotide sequence: TGTGCCAGCAGCTTTTCGTGGACAGCCAAGACCCAGTACTTC. It codes for CASSFSWTAKTQYF.

CDR3 in amino acids: CASSPRDRGTGELFF. For the CDR3, the DNA is TGTGCCAGCAGTCCGCGGGACAGGGGCACCGGGGAGCTGTTTTTT. V usage is TRBV6-6 and J usage is TRBJ2-2; TRBD1 matches 10 bases. The CDR3 spans 15 residues. Germline V lookup: CDR1 MNHNY, CDR2 SVGAGI (reference sequence). V shed 5 bases and J 4 bases; nucleotides not matched to a gene: 4.

The chain recombines TRBV15 with TRBJ2-1; 9 bases line up with TRBD2. J was trimmed by 6 bases and V by 8 bases; bases with no gene match: 11. The CDR3 is made up of 15 amino acids. Germline lookup yields CDR1 LNHNV and CDR2 YYDKDF (reference sequence). The CDR3 region is CATDQGAGGSNEQFF. The DNA of the CDR3 is TGTGCCACCGACCAGGGCGCGGGAGGGTCCAATGAGCAGTTCTTC.

This chain joins TRBV14 and TRBJ1-1; 8 nucleotides align to TRBD1. This CDR3 has 20 amino acids. The V gene's germline CDR1 is SGHDN and CDR2 FVKESK. Trimming cost V 3 bases and J 4 bases; bases outside gene matches: 22. The CDR3: CASSHSGGSILSLSGTEAFF. CDR3 coding DNA: TGTGCCAGCAGCCATTCAGGGGGCTCAATTTTATCGCTATCGGGCACTGAAGCTTTCTTT.

This sequence joins TRBV29-1 and TRBJ2-1; a possible D gene is TRBD1 (5 bases). V was shortened by 4 bases and J by 9 bases, with 10 bases between the two germline ends. The CDR3 contains 11 residues. Germline loops: CDR1 SQVTM, CDR2 ANQGSEA. This chain's CDR3 is CSVGQTGEQFF. The CDR3 bases are TGCAGCGTTGGACAGACGGGTGAGCAGTTCTTC.

This chain joins TRBV21-1 and TRBJ2-2; the table names TRBD1, a call not compared with the DNA. TRBV21-1 is a listed pseudogene. The CDR3 sequence is 21 residues long. This CDR3 reads CASSTQGQGAFSFSNTGELFF. The CDR3 DNA sequence: TGTGCCAGCAGCACCCAGGGACAGGGGGCGTTTTCTTTTTCGAACACCGGGGAGCTGTTTTTT.

V is TRBV14 and J is TRBJ2-2; 7 nucleotides align to TRBD1. From germline, CDR1 is SGHDN and CDR2 FVKESK. This CDR3 region has 15 residues. Germline trimming cut 4 bases from V and 5 bases from J; bases unmatched to any gene: 7. CDR3 nucleotide sequence: TGTGCCAGCAGCCCTACAGGGGCCGTAACCGGGGAGCTGTTTTTT. Its translation is CASSPTGAVTGELFF. Full variable domain (outside the CDR3, taken from reference TRBV14 and TRBJ2-2): EAGVTQFPSHSVIEKGQTVTLRCDPISGHDNLYWYRRVMGKEIKFLLHFVKESKQDESGMPNNRFLAERTGGTYSTLKVQPAELEDSGVYFCASSPTGAVTGELFFGEGSRLTVL.

The chain joins TRBV7-2 to TRBJ2-5; D ambiguous. This CDR3 has 16 residues. Germline values: CDR1 SGHTA, CDR2 FQGNSA. Deletions cut 1 base from V and 2 bases from J, with 14 bases between. CDR3 in DNA: TGTGCCAGCAGCTTAGACGTCCTTACAGTACAAGAGACCCAGTACTTC. It yields the protein CASSLDVLTVQETQYF.

The CDR3 DNA reads TGTGCCAGCGGCTACCGGACAGGCAATCAGCCCCAGCATTTT. This gives the protein CASGYRTGNQPQHF. The gene calls are TRBV7-2 and TRBJ1-5, with a possible D match to TRBD1 (6 bases). The germline CDR1 and CDR2 sequences are SGHTA and FQGNSA. V shed 8 bases and J shed 2 bases, with 13 bases lying between them. The CDR3 is made up of 14 amino acids.

This clone was recorded only once. This chain links TRBV5-1 with TRBJ2-3; maybe TRBD2 (5 bases). Deletions cut 3 bases from V and 6 bases from J, with 14 bases between. The CDR3 covers 14 residues. Per the germline V gene, CDR1 is SGHRS and CDR2 is YFSETQ. CDR3 protein: CASSSLEGSDTQYF. CDR3 nucleotides: TGCGCCAGCAGCTCGTTAGAGGGCTCGGATACGCAGTATTTT.

The chain couples TRBV4-2 to TRBJ2-1, with TRBD2 as a possible D gene (5 bases). CDR1 is LGHNA and CDR2 is YNFKEQ in the germline V gene. Trimming took off 4 bases at V and 8 bases at J, with 9 bases between the two ends. The CDR3 spans 12 residues. The chain's CDR3 is CASSLHGDEQFF. The CDR3 bases are TGTGCCAGCAGCCTCCACGGGGATGAGCAGTTCTTC.

The chain links TRBV28 to TRBJ2-5, with a tentative D call TRBD2 (5 bases). This CDR3 comprises 13 residues. Trimming stripped 2 bases from V and 4 bases from J, with 8 bases between. Germline loops: CDR1 MDHEN, CDR2 SYDVKM. The CDR3 loop reads CASSLAGGETQYF. The CDR3 nucleotides read TGTGCCAGCAGTTTAGCCGGAGGAGAGACCCAGTACTTC. The full variable domain, with the rest looked up from reference TRBV28 and TRBJ2-5, is DVKVTQSSRYLVKRTGEKVFLECVQDMDHENMFWYRQDPGLGLRLIYFSYDVKMKEKGDIPEGYSVSREKKERFSLILESASTNQTSMYLCASSLAGGETQYFGPGTRLLVL.

This chain connects TRBV7-9 to TRBJ1-1; 8 bases agree with TRBD1. The CDR3 has 14 residues. CDR1 and CDR2 (germline): SEHNR, FQNEAQ (reference sequence). With 4 bases clipped from V and 3 bases from J, the junction kept 4 bases outside the gene matches. As DNA, the CDR3 is TGTGCCAGCAGCTCCTACAGGGGGGACACTGAAGCTTTCTTT. Protein sequence: CASSSYRGDTEAFF. The variable domain in full, completed from reference TRBV7-9 and TRBJ1-1, reads DTGVSQNPRHKITKRGQNVTFRCDPISEHNRLYWYRQTLGQGPEFLTYFQNEAQLEKSRLLSDRFSAERPKGSFSTLEIQRTEQGDSAMYLCASSSYRGDTEAFFGQGTRLTVV.